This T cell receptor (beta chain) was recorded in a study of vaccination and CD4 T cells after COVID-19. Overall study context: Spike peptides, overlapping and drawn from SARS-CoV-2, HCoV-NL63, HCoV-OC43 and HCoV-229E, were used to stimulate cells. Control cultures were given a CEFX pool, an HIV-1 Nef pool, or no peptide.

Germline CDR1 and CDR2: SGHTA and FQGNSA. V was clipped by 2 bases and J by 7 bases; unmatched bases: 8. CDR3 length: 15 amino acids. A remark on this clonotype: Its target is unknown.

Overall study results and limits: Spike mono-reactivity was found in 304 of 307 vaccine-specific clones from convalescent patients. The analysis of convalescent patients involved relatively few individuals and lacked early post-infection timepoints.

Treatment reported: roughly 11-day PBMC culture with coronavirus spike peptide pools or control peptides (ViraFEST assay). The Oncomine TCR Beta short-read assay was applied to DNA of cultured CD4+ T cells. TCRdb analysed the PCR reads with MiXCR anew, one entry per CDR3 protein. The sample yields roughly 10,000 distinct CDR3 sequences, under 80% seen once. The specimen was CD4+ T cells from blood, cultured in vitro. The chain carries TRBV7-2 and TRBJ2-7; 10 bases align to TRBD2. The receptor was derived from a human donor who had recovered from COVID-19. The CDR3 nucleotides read TGTGCCAGCAGCTTACTCCTAGCGGGAGTGGGAGAGCAGTACTTC. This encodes CASSLLLAGVGEQYF.